The rows below give T cell receptor beta chains drawn from one sample of a study of T-cell memory formation after mild COVID-19. TCRdb passed the 5' RACE reads through MiXCR, listing each CDR3 protein once. The sample lists more than 400,000 distinct CDR3 sequences; roughly 18% were seen once. Sequenced: PBMCs or a T cell subset sorted from them (not recorded which). Receptor source: an adult woman who had mild COVID-19 (a few samples of this study predate the infection). Cell type and time point are not known. Each CDR3 is given with its conserved first and last residue. Fields, in order: clone size, D gene, J gene, V gene, CDR3 protein, CDR3 DNA. The D gene is left open where the match is weak. Some rows have no size entry. The others give once, few or many, or a class for an expanded clone.

clone_size: .
d_call: .
j_call: TRBJ2-7
v_call: TRBV7-8
cdr3_aa: CASTIAGVSSEQYF
cdr3_nt: TGTGCCAGCACGATTGCAGGGGTTTCGTCCGAGCAGTACTTC

clone_size: few
d_call: TRBD1
j_call: TRBJ2-1
v_call: TRBV6-5
cdr3_aa: CASSIQGTPNNEQFF
cdr3_nt: TGTGCCAGCAGTATACAGGGGACCCCCAACAATGAGCAGTTCTTC

clone_size: .
d_call: .
j_call: TRBJ1-1
v_call: TRBV6-5
cdr3_aa: CASSYFGEAFF
cdr3_nt: TGTGCCAGCAGTTATTTCGGTGAAGCTTTCTTT

clone_size: many
d_call: .
j_call: TRBJ2-7
v_call: TRBV12-3/TRBV12-4
cdr3_aa: CASSFGTSYEQYF
cdr3_nt: TGTGCCAGCAGTTTCGGGACCTCCTACGAGCAGTACTTC

clone_size: few
d_call: .
j_call: TRBJ1-2
v_call: TRBV7-9
cdr3_aa: CASSLGVTDGYTF
cdr3_nt: TGTGCCAGCAGCTTGGGGGTTACTGATGGCTACACCTTC

clone_size: .
d_call: .
j_call: TRBJ1-2
v_call: TRBV6-5
cdr3_aa: CASSYSRSYGYTF
cdr3_nt: TGTGCCAGCAGTTACTCGAGAAGCTATGGCTACACCTTC

clone_size: few
d_call: TRBD1
j_call: TRBJ1-1
v_call: TRBV10-3
cdr3_aa: CAISGGQGTEAFF
cdr3_nt: TGTGCCATCAGTGGGGGACAGGGCACTGAAGCTTTCTTT

clone_size: .
d_call: .
j_call: TRBJ1-1
v_call: TRBV12-3/TRBV12-4
cdr3_aa: CASRRSRANTEAFF
cdr3_nt: TGTGCCAGCAGACGGAGCCGGGCGAACACTGAAGCTTTCTTT

clone_size: .
d_call: .
j_call: TRBJ2-5
v_call: TRBV4-1
cdr3_aa: CASSQEGGANRQYF
cdr3_nt: TGCGCCAGCAGCCAAGAGGGTGGGGCTAATCGGCAGTACTTC

clone_size: few
d_call: TRBD1
j_call: TRBJ1-1
v_call: TRBV13
cdr3_aa: CASGPTGAPNSEAFF
cdr3_nt: TGTGCCAGCGGCCCGACAGGGGCCCCCAATAGCGAAGCTTTCTTT

clone_size: .
d_call: TRBD2
j_call: TRBJ2-5
v_call: TRBV6-2/TRBV6-3
cdr3_aa: CASSVAGIPSETQYF
cdr3_nt: TGTGCCAGCAGCGTAGCGGGGATCCCCTCGGAGACCCAGTACTTC

clone_size: few
d_call: .
j_call: TRBJ2-4
v_call: TRBV7-9
cdr3_aa: CASSLAVAAPIQYF
cdr3_nt: TGTGCCAGCAGCTTAGCTGTAGCGGCCCCCATTCAGTACTTC

clone_size: .
d_call: .
j_call: TRBJ1-6
v_call: TRBV10-3
cdr3_aa: CAISREVNSPLHF
cdr3_nt: TGTGCCATCAGCAGGGAGGTCAATTCACCCCTCCACTTT

clone_size: .
d_call: TRBD1
j_call: TRBJ1-1
v_call: TRBV4-1
cdr3_aa: CASSQGTGQRMNTEAFF
cdr3_nt: TGCGCCAGCAGCCAAGGGACAGGACAAAGGATGAACACTGAAGCTTTCTTT

clone_size: .
d_call: .
j_call: TRBJ2-3
v_call: TRBV7-6
cdr3_aa: CASSASSTDTQYF
cdr3_nt: TGTGCCAGCAGCGCGTCTAGCACAGATACGCAGTATTTT

clone_size: .
d_call: TRBD1
j_call: TRBJ1-6
v_call: TRBV20-1
cdr3_aa: CSARGQGGTLHF
cdr3_nt: TGCAGTGCTAGAGGACAGGGGGGGACCCTCCACTTT

clone_size: few
d_call: .
j_call: TRBJ2-4
v_call: TRBV5-1
cdr3_aa: CASSSPSASNIQYF
cdr3_nt: TGCGCCAGCAGCTCTCCTAGTGCGAGTAACATTCAGTACTTC

clone_size: few
d_call: TRBD2
j_call: TRBJ2-7
v_call: TRBV6-6
cdr3_aa: CASRTLRTSGDSYEQYF
cdr3_nt: TGTGCCAGCAGAACACTCCGGACTAGCGGGGACTCCTACGAGCAGTACTTC

clone_size: few
d_call: TRBD2
j_call: TRBJ2-5
v_call: TRBV5-6
cdr3_aa: CASSWAGAPQETQYF
cdr3_nt: TGTGCCAGCAGCTGGGCGGGAGCCCCGCAAGAGACCCAGTACTTC

clone_size: .
d_call: .
j_call: TRBJ1-1
v_call: TRBV29-1
cdr3_aa: CSVAGEGRGAFF
cdr3_nt: TGCAGCGTTGCAGGGGAAGGGCGCGGGGCTTTCTTT

clone_size: few
d_call: TRBD1
j_call: TRBJ2-2
v_call: TRBV11-2
cdr3_aa: CASRGQGDTGELFF
cdr3_nt: TGTGCCAGCAGGGGACAGGGGGACACCGGGGAGCTGTTTTTT

clone_size: few
d_call: .
j_call: TRBJ1-2
v_call: TRBV12-3/TRBV12-4
cdr3_aa: CASSLSGRAGSAGSYTF
cdr3_nt: TGTGCCAGCAGTTTATCGGGCAGGGCTGGCTCGGCTGGGAGCTACACCTTC

clone_size: .
d_call: .
j_call: TRBJ2-7
v_call: TRBV23-1
cdr3_aa: CASSQYRSEQYF
cdr3_nt: TGCGCCAGCAGTCAATACCGCTCGGAGCAGTACTTC

clone_size: few
d_call: .
j_call: TRBJ1-1
v_call: TRBV12-3/TRBV12-4
cdr3_aa: CASTLDGNTEAFF
cdr3_nt: TGTGCCAGCACTCTGGACGGGAACACTGAAGCTTTCTTT

clone_size: few
d_call: .
j_call: TRBJ1-4
v_call: TRBV12-3/TRBV12-4
cdr3_aa: CASSLGGGMEKLFF
cdr3_nt: TGTGCCAGCTCCCTAGGAGGGGGGATGGAAAAACTGTTTTTT

clone_size: few
d_call: .
j_call: TRBJ2-7
v_call: TRBV20-1
cdr3_aa: CSATQRPGVTAYEQYF
cdr3_nt: TGCAGTGCTACCCAGAGGCCGGGAGTGACTGCCTACGAGCAGTACTTC

clone_size: .
d_call: .
j_call: TRBJ1-1
v_call: TRBV19
cdr3_aa: CASSIFGVWDTEAFF
cdr3_nt: TGTGCCAGTAGTATTTTCGGGGTATGGGACACTGAAGCTTTCTTT

clone_size: few
d_call: TRBD1
j_call: TRBJ2-3
v_call: TRBV12-3/TRBV12-4
cdr3_aa: CASGTGGRGDTQYF
cdr3_nt: TGTGCCAGCGGTACAGGGGGGCGTGGGGATACGCAGTATTTT

clone_size: few
d_call: TRBD1
j_call: TRBJ2-5
v_call: TRBV9
cdr3_aa: CASSRRDREYQETQYF
cdr3_nt: TGTGCCAGCAGCCGTAGGGACAGGGAGTACCAAGAGACCCAGTACTTC